A single sample gave rise to the 9 T cell receptor beta chains below, sequenced in a study of cytomegalovirus exposure and HLA in healthy donors. The PCR was carried out with 60 Vbeta primers and 13 Jbeta primers. TCRdb's table, derived via immunoSEQ multiplex PCR, lists solely in-frame clones and lacks some. This table has more than 150,000 clones, more than 75% appearing once. Sequencing was done on a sample of PBMCs. The receptors here all came from a man in his forties in good health and CMV-seronegative.

This clone was seen more than once but under ten times. The J gene is TRBJ2-6, the V gene TRBV30; 7 positions agree with TRBD2. The CDR3 length is 15 residues. J lost 2 bases, V lost 5 bases, and 6 bases had no gene match. The germline V gene encodes CDR1 GTSNPN and CDR2 SVGIG (reference sequence). CDR3 coding DNA: TGTGCCTGGCTTTGGGGAGGGGCTGGGGCCAACGTCCTGACTTTC. Amino acid sequence: CAWLWGGAGANVLTF.

The chain carries TRBV7-9 and TRBJ2-1; D gene uncertain. The V end lost 5 bases, the J end lost 9 bases, and 8 bases lay between the germline ends. The CDR3 consists of 11 residues. Germline lookup yields CDR1 SEHNR and CDR2 FQNEAQ (reference sequence). The CDR3 DNA reads TGTGCCAGCAGCAACCCGGTTGAGCAGTTCTTC. Translated, it gives CASSNPVEQFF.

The rearrangement joins TRBV19 to TRBJ1-5; D unresolved. Germline-derived CDR1 and CDR2 are LNHDA and SQIVND (reference sequence). V lost 7 bases to trimming and J lost 8 bases, with 12 bases between them. The CDR3 has 12 residues. CDR3 DNA: TGTGCCAGTACCCCCGGGGTGGAGCCCCAGCATTTT. It encodes CASTPGVEPQHF.

This chain joins TRBV28 and TRBJ1-5; D call uncertain. The germline V and J ends were trimmed by 6 bases and 4 bases, with 19 bases remaining between them. Germline V gives CDR1 MDHEN, CDR2 SYDVKM. CDR3 length: 16 amino acids. Here the CDR3 reads CASRREKSKGNQPQHF. Written as DNA, the CDR3 is TGTGCCAGCAGAAGGGAGAAGAGCAAAGGGAATCAGCCCCAGCATTTT.

CDR3 coding DNA: TGTGCCAGCAGTGGCTCCCGACAGGGGAACTATGGCTACACCTTC. Protein: CASSGSRQGNYGYTF. This chain uses TRBV6-1 with TRBJ1-2, with 8 bases that match TRBD1. Germline V lookup: CDR1 MNHNS, CDR2 SASEGT. The J segment lost 2 bases and the V segment lost 4 bases, leaving 6 bases of the junction unmatched. The CDR3 has 15 amino acids.

This clone showed up just once. J is TRBJ2-4 and V is TRBV19; 9 bases match TRBD1. V was pared by 8 bases and J by 2 bases, with 22 bases of the junction left unmatched. Germline CDR1 and CDR2: LNHDA and SQIVND (reference sequence). The CDR3 spans 20 residues. The CDR3, as DNA: TGTGCCAGTTCCCAAAGGTGGGGACAGGGTCGGGTCGAGACCAAAAACATTCAGTACTTC. Translation gives CASSQRWGQGRVETKNIQYF.

CDR3 bases: TGTGCCTGGGGGGGGGACGCGAAAAGCTCCTACAATGAGCAGTTCTTC. This encodes CAWGGDAKSSYNEQFF. The chain couples TRBV30 to TRBJ2-1; 7 nucleotides match TRBD2. The V and J ends lost 5 bases and 0 bases, in that order; junction bases with no gene match: 10. This CDR3 is 16 amino acids long. Germline lookup yields CDR1 GTSNPN and CDR2 SVGIG (reference sequence).

The chain employs TRBV4-3 and TRBJ1-6; D unclear. This CDR3 contains 15 residues. V lost 3 bases and J 3 bases, leaving 9 bases between the germline ends. Per the germline V gene, CDR1 is LGHNA and CDR2 is YSLEER. The CDR3 DNA sequence: TGCGCCAGCAGCCATTTCCGGAGCTATAATTCACCCCTCCACTTT. Protein product: CASSHFRSYNSPLHF.

The CDR3 spells CASSVGGGEAFF. The CDR3 coding sequence is TGTGCCAGCAGCGTAGGGGGGGGAGAAGCTTTCTTT. This chain joins TRBV9 and TRBJ1-1, with D possibly matching TRBD1 (5 bases). This CDR3 comprises 12 residues. V gave up 0 bases and J gave up 8 bases, with 8 bases separating them. Germline loops: CDR1 SGDLS, CDR2 YYNGEE. Looking up the rest from reference TRBV9 and TRBJ1-1 gives the full variable domain: DSGVTQTPKHLITATGQRVTLRCSPRSGDLSVYWYQQSLDQGLQFLIQYYNGEERAKGNILERFSAQQFPDLHSELNLSSLELGDSALYFCASSVGGGEAFFGQGTRLTVV.